This T cell receptor (beta chain) came from a study of T cells after yellow fever vaccination. Study at large: Preparation of the low-cell-number fractions used SMART-Seq v4 Ultra Low Input.

A word on this clonotype: What it binds is unknown.

Study findings and constraints: Re-detected after boosting: most primary clones, almost 98% of CD4 and 88% of CD8.

TCR cDNA, made by 5'RACE template switching, carried an added universal primer site and UMIs. TCRdb reprocessed the 5' RACE reads via MiXCR and lists one record per CDR3 protein. The sample records 450,000 to 550,000 distinct CDR3 sequences, 15% to 20% being singletons. The receptor was isolated from a man between 25 and 39 years old who received the YFV17D yellow fever vaccine. The sample in question was PBMCs, obtained 15 days after the yellow fever booster vaccination.

CDR3 coding DNA: TGCGCCAGCAGCCCCGGGGGGGCGGAGACCCAGTACTTC. Its translation: CASSPGGAETQYF. The rearrangement joins TRBV5-1 to TRBJ2-5; 8 nucleotides match TRBD2. CDR3 size: 13 residues. The germline gives CDR1 SGHRS, CDR2 YFSETQ. The trim removed 4 bases at V and 5 bases at J, leaving 4 bases unmatched.